One T cell receptor beta chain is described in this entry. Libraries were prepared by immunoSEQ multiplex PCR; TCRdb keeps only in-frame clonotypes and omits some of them. Here the sample spans about 89,000 clones, 70% to 80% being singletons. The CDR3 has 13 residues. The V gene end was trimmed by 5 bases and the J gene end by 7 bases; junction bases not matched to a gene: 6. CDR1 is SGHVS and CDR2 is FNYEAQ in the germline V gene. This record comes from a study of blood T cell repertoires in COVID-19. The chain joins TRBV7-6 to TRBJ2-7; TRBD2 matches at 9 bases. This clonotype was obtained from a human donor in a cohort sampled during active COVID-19. Sequenced: peripheral blood. CDR3 in DNA: TGTGCCAGCAGCCCCGGACTAGCGAGGGAGCAGTACTTC. Protein product: CASSPGLAREQYF.